The source of this TCR beta chain is a study of OX40 agonist ivuxolimab in advanced cancers. Study-wide context: The dose-escalation cohort had hepatocellular carcinoma, melanoma, renal cell or head and neck cancer. Study-wide findings and caveats: The average count of expanded clones was higher among CD8+ T cells than among CD4+. Some patients who did not respond also had low normalized T-cell clonal expansion. The antigen specificity of the peripheral T cells (those that were expanded) was not determined.

Details on this clone: Its antigen is undetermined.

Assay: immunoSEQ multiplex PCR; the TCRdb copy retains only in-frame clones and omits some. The profile shows about 67,000 clones, around 83% of them singletons. The CDR3 is 13 amino acids. Trimming took off 0 bases at V and 10 bases at J, with 12 bases between the two ends. Per the germline V gene, CDR1 is SGHDT and CDR2 is YYEEEE. This TCR derives from an adult with an advanced solid tumor such as melanoma, head and neck, liver or kidney cancer. This chain uses TRBV5-6 with TRBJ2-3; D is possibly TRBD2 (6 bases). This specimen was CD4+ or CD8+ T cells sorted from blood, taken in a trial of the OX40 agonist ivuxolimab. CDR3 residues: CASSLAPGDPQYF. Here the CDR3 DNA reads TGTGCCAGCAGCTTGGCCCCGGGGGACCCGCAGTATTTT. Filled out from reference TRBV5-6 and TRBJ2-3, the complete variable domain reads DAGVTQSPTHLIKTRGQQVTLRCSPKSGHDTVSWYQQALGQGPQFIFQYYEEEERQRGNFPDRFSGHQFPNYSSELNVNALLLGDSALYLCASSLAPGDPQYFGPGTRLTVL.